This T cell receptor beta chain was observed in a study of a mutant IDH1 vaccine in newly diagnosed glioma. Study overall: In weeks 1, 3, 5, 7, 11, 15, 19 and 23, patients were vaccinated.

This clone was observed a few times. Its matching antigen is unknown. The time point denotes: week 11, during vaccination. Vaccine doses each comprised 300 ug of mutant IDH1 20-mer peptide, with topical imiquimod. Astrocytomas found in donors were new, WHO grade 3 or 4, IDH1-mutant and ATRX-lost. Generated by immunoSEQ multiplex PCR, the TCRdb table keeps only in-frame clones and is missing some. The repertoire holds roughly 57,000 clones, 89% seen once, with approximately 1.9% in the top ten. Findings and caveats of the study: Patients showed vaccine-induced immune responses at a rate of approximately 93%.

Germline values: CDR1 MGHRA, CDR2 YSYEKL. The CDR3 has 12 amino acids. V shed 3 bases and J shed 7 bases, with 9 bases lying between them. This material consisted of PBMCs, taken from a glioma patient whose treatment included an IDH1 peptide vaccine. This sequence was found in a man in his forties with glioma. The J gene is TRBJ1-2, the V gene TRBV4-1; D is unresolved. The CDR3 region is CASSHMEGGYTF. In DNA, the CDR3 is TGCGCCAGCAGCCACATGGAGGGTGGCTACACCTTC.